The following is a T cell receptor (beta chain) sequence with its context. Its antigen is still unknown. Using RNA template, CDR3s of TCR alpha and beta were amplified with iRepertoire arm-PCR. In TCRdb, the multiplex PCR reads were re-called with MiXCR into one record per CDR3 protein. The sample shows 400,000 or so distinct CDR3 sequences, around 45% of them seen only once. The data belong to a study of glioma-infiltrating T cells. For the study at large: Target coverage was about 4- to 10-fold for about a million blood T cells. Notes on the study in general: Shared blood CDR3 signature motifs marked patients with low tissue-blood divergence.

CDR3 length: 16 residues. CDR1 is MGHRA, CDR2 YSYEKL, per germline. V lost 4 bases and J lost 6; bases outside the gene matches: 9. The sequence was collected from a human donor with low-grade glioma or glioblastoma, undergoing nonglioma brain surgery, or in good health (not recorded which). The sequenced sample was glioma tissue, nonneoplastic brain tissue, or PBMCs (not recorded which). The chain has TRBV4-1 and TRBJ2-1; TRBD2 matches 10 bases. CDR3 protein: CASSREAGGRGNEQFF. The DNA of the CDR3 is TGCGCCAGCAGCCGTGAAGCGGGAGGGAGAGGCAATGAGCAGTTCTTC.